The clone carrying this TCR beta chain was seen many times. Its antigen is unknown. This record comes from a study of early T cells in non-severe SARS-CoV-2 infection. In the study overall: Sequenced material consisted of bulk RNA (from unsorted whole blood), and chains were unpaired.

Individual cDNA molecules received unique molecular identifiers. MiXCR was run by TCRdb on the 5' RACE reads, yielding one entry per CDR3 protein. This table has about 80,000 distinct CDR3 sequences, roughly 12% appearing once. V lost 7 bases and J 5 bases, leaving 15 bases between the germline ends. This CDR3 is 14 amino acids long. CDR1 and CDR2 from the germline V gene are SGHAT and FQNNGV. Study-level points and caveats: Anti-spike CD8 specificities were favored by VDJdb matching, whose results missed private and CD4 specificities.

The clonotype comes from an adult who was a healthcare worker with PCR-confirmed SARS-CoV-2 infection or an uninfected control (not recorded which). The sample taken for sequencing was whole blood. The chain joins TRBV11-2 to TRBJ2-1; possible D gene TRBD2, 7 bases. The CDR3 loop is CASNPSGGNNEQFF. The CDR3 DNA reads TGTGCCAGCAACCCATCGGGGGGCAACAATGAGCAGTTCTTC.